The clone carrying this T cell receptor beta chain was detected a few times. Measured with immunoSEQ multiplex PCR; TCRdb has only the in-frame clones, and not every one. The repertoire includes approximately 99,000 clones, more than 65% of them detected once, and around 24% sits in the top ten. This sample stems from a study of shared clonotypes between healthy human individuals. The sequenced sample consisted of memory CD8+ T cells sorted from blood. The subset denotes: CD45RO+ cells pooled with CCR7-negative TemRA cells. The TCR sequence derives from a woman in her 30s in good health.

The CDR3 bases are TGTGCCAGCAGTGGAACAGGCTACGAGCAGTACTTC. It yields the protein CASSGTGYEQYF. The chain combines TRBV2 with TRBJ2-7, with a possible D match to TRBD1 (5 bases). The CDR3 loop spans 12 amino acids. From germline, CDR1 is SNHLY and CDR2 FYNNEI. V was trimmed by 4 bases and J by 3 bases, leaving 7 bases between them.